The sequence of this T cell receptor beta chain was determined in a study of T cell repertoires in cytomegalovirus infection. Study in general: Recently identified HLA-C-restricted CMV epitopes and well-studied HLA-B-restricted CMV epitopes were used by the study. Matching HLA type and CMV infection were both indicated by public TCR beta signatures.

Study outcomes and limitations: Dominating the ex vivo response were TCR beta clonotypes that were CMV-specific and HLA-C-restricted.

CDR3 length: 13 residues. Germline V gives CDR1 MNHEY, CDR2 SMNVEV (reference sequence). V was trimmed by 5 bases and J by 9 bases, leaving 14 bases between them. TCRdb re-analysed the reads in MiXCR, keeping a single row per CDR3 protein. The top ten hold about an eighth of the sample, which has some 310,000 distinct CDR3 sequences, just under 25% seen once. This clonotype appeared a few times. Its target is unknown. V usage is TRBV27 and J usage is TRBJ2-1; D unclear. The sample here was cultured PBMCs, taken from culture after CMV antigen stimulation. The TCR comes from a human donor in good health (CMV status not recorded). Some clones in this sample may be carry-over from other donors' samples. In DNA, the CDR3 is TGTGCCAGCAGTCTCTCTGGACGGATTGAGCAGTTCTTC. Translation gives CASSLSGRIEQFF.